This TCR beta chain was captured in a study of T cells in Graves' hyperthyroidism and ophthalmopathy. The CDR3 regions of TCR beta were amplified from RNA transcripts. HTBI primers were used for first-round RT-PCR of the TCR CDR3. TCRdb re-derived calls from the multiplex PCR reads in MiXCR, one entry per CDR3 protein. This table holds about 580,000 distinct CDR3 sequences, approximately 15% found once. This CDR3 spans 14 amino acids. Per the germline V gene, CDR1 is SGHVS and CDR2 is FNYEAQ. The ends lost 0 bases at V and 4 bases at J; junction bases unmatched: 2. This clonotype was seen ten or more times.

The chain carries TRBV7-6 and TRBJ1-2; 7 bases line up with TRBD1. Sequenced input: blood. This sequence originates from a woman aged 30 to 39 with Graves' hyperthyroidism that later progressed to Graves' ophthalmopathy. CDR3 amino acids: CASSLAGDSYGYTF. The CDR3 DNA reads TGTGCCAGCAGCTTAGCCGGGGACAGCTATGGCTACACCTTC.